The 18 T cell receptor beta chains listed next were all sequenced from one sample in a study of T cell changes during pregnancy in multiple sclerosis. Only in-frame clones appear in the TCRdb table, and some are missing; sequencing was by immunoSEQ multiplex PCR. Of about 130,000 clones listed, roughly 97% were seen once; the top ten hold less than 0.55%. The specimen was peripheral blood, collected after pregnancy. The receptors come from a female donor with multiple sclerosis, enrolled in a pregnancy study.

The chain joins TRBV28 to TRBJ2-3; 7 positions match TRBD2. CDR1 MDHEN and CDR2 SYDVKM come from the germline V gene. V lost 5 bases and J lost 3; bases outside the gene matches: 8. This CDR3 is 15 amino acids long. CDR3 in DNA: TGTGCCAGCAGTATGACTCAAGCGGGGACAGATACGCAGTATTTT. It yields the protein CASSMTQAGTDTQYF.

V is TRBV11-3 and J is TRBJ2-7; 8 bases are shared with TRBD1. CDR3 length: 14 amino acids. Germline trimming cut 3 bases from V and 5 bases from J; bases unmatched to any gene: 6. Per germline, CDR1 SGHNT and CDR2 YENEEA. The CDR3 DNA follows: TGTGCCAGCAGCTTGGGCAGGGGGCAGGACGAGCAGTACTTC. Encoded protein: CASSLGRGQDEQYF.

The CDR3 loop is CASSSTGQGVGNTIYF. The DNA for the CDR3 is TGTGCCAGCAGCTCGACCGGACAGGGGGTCGGAAACACCATATATTTT. This rearrangement joins TRBV7-9 to TRBJ1-3; 10 positions agree with TRBD1. CDR1 SEHNR and CDR2 FQNEAQ come from the germline V gene (reference sequence). CDR3 size: 16 residues. Trimming at V came to 4 bases and at J to 4 bases, leaving 7 bases not matched to a gene.

The chain joins TRBV19 to TRBJ1-1; no firm D call. The length of the CDR3 is 11 residues. V lost 3 bases and J lost 9, with 8 bases in between. The germline V gene has CDR1 LNHDA and CDR2 SQIVND (reference sequence). The chain's CDR3 is CASSMRTQAFF. The CDR3 coding sequence is TGTGCCAGTAGTATGAGAACCCAAGCTTTCTTT.

The genes are TRBV7-9 and TRBJ2-2, with 10 nucleotides matching TRBD2. Germline lookup yields CDR1 SEHNR and CDR2 FQNEAQ (reference sequence). The CDR3 totals 13 residues. V was pared by 9 bases and J by 7 bases, with 5 bases of the junction left unmatched. Here the CDR3 DNA reads TGTGCCAGAAATAGCGGGAGGAACGGGGAGCTGTTTTTT. Translated, it gives CARNSGRNGELFF.

The genes are TRBV27 and TRBJ2-3, with TRBD2 matching over 7 bases. The CDR3 is 16 amino acids. Per germline, CDR1 MNHEY and CDR2 SMNVEV (reference sequence). V shed 2 bases, J shed 2 bases, and the junction held 7 bases outside the gene matches. As DNA, the CDR3 is TGTGCCAGCAGTTTAAGGGCGGGAGCCGCCACAGATACGCAGTATTTT. The encoded protein is CASSLRAGAATDTQYF.

The V call is TRBV29-1, the J call TRBJ2-3; a weak D match, TRBD1 (5 bases). Germline V gene lookup returns CDR1 SQVTM and CDR2 ANQGSEA. Deletions cut 6 bases from V and 4 bases from J, with 17 bases between. There are 14 residues in the CDR3. The CDR3 protein is CSVSKGRWSDTQYF. The CDR3 DNA reads as TGCAGCGTCTCAAAGGGGCGCTGGTCAGATACGCAGTATTTT.

The V and J genes are TRBV28 and TRBJ2-7; TRBD2 matches at 9 bases. In germline, CDR1 is MDHEN, CDR2 SYDVKM. J gave up 3 bases and V 6 bases, and 6 bases lay outside the gene matches. The CDR3 consists of 14 residues. The CDR3 reads CASRLSGRLYEQYF. The CDR3, as DNA: TGTGCCAGCAGGCTTAGCGGGAGACTCTACGAGCAGTACTTC.

The gene calls are TRBV28 and TRBJ1-3; possible D gene TRBD1, 5 bases. The CDR3 spans 16 residues. V was pared by 6 bases and J by 0 bases, with 15 bases between. CDR1 MDHEN and CDR2 SYDVKM come from the germline V gene. The DNA for the CDR3 is TGTGCCAGCAGCGCCCCCGGGGGTTCCTCTGGAAACACCATATATTTT. Its translation is CASSAPGGSSGNTIYF.

J is TRBJ2-7 and V is TRBV7-8; D possibly corresponds to TRBD2 (6 bases). This CDR3 contains 16 residues. Trimming cost V 5 bases and J 3 bases, with 20 bases left between them. Germline V gene data show CDR1 as SGHVS and CDR2 as FQNEAQ. The CDR3 coding sequence is TGTGCCAGCAGCCCACAGTGGGAGGCGAGCATCTACGAGCAGTACTTC. It yields the protein CASSPQWEASIYEQYF.

The chain uses TRBV2 and TRBJ2-1, with 8 bases matching TRBD2. V was pared by 4 bases and J by 1 base, with 6 bases of the junction left unmatched. Germline V CDR1 and CDR2: SNHLY, FYNNEI. This CDR3 has 16 amino acids. The CDR3 DNA is TGTGCCAGCAGTGGAAGACTAGCGCCGTCCTACAATGAGCAGTTCTTC. Its protein product is CASSGRLAPSYNEQFF.

This clone showed up just once. V usage is TRBV28 and J usage is TRBJ1-1; 9 nucleotides line up with TRBD1. The CDR3 totals 15 residues. Germline V gives CDR1 MDHEN, CDR2 SYDVKM. J lost 4 bases, V lost 6 bases, and 9 bases had no gene match. The CDR3 protein is CASRDNRGPSTEAFF. The CDR3 coding sequence is TGTGCCAGCAGAGATAACAGGGGGCCGAGCACTGAAGCTTTCTTT.

The V call is TRBV11-3, the J call TRBJ2-2; 7 positions agree with TRBD1. V shed 0 bases, J shed 5 bases, and the junction held 3 bases outside the gene matches. The CDR3 runs to 15 residues. Germline values: CDR1 SGHNT, CDR2 YENEEA. The CDR3 nucleotides read TGTGCCAGCAGCTTAGAGGCAGGGGGAACCGGGGAGCTGTTTTTT. Amino acid sequence: CASSLEAGGTGELFF.

This chain connects TRBV7-9 to TRBJ2-7, with D possibly TRBD1 on 5 matching bases. Germline CDR1 reads SEHNR; CDR2 reads FQNEAQ (reference sequence). This CDR3 is built from 14 residues. V lost 0 bases, J lost 1 base, and 7 bases lay in between. Here the CDR3 DNA reads TGTGCCAGCAGCTTAGCCACAGGATCCTACGAGCAGTACTTC. This sequence encodes CASSLATGSYEQYF. The full variable domain, in which reference TRBV7-9 and TRBJ2-7 provide the parts outside the CDR3, is DTGVSQNPRHKITKRGQNVTFRCDPISEHNRLYWYRQTLGQGPEFLTYFQNEAQLEKSRLLSDRFSAERPKGSFSTLEIQRTEQGDSAMYLCASSLATGSYEQYFGPGTRLTVT.

CDR3 nucleotide sequence: TGTGCCAGCAGCCCCGGGACAGGCGAGCAGTTCTTC. This sequence encodes CASSPGTGEQFF. This chain links TRBV7-2 with TRBJ2-1, with 8 bases aligning to TRBD1. The germline gives CDR1 SGHTA, CDR2 FQGNSA. With 5 bases clipped from V and 10 bases from J, the junction kept 4 bases outside the gene matches. This CDR3 is built from 12 residues.

The chain joins TRBV7-9 to TRBJ2-7, with D possibly being TRBD2 (7 bases). The CDR3 length is 18 residues. Germline loops: CDR1 SEHNR, CDR2 FQNEAQ (reference sequence). With 0 bases removed from V and 0 bases from J, the gap between germline ends came to 18 bases. The chain's CDR3 is CASSLARGGGHNSYEQYF. The CDR3 region has the DNA TGTGCCAGCAGCTTAGCAAGGGGAGGGGGACATAACTCCTACGAGCAGTACTTC.

V gene TRBV28 combines with J gene TRBJ1-2; D might be TRBD1 (6 bases). CDR1 is MDHEN, CDR2 SYDVKM, per germline. The CDR3 covers 12 residues. Trimming removed 2 bases at V and 8 bases at J, with 9 bases between. CDR3 nucleotides: TGTGCCAGCAGTTTAGGAGACAGGGGCTACACCTTC. Its protein is CASSLGDRGYTF.

The chain couples TRBV23-1 to TRBJ2-7; 8 nucleotides align to TRBD1. TRBV23-1 is an open reading frame whose function is uncertain. J gave up 2 bases and V 3 bases, and 9 bases lay outside the gene matches. CDR3 length: 16 amino acids. CDR3 in DNA: TGCGCCAGCAGTCAGCCAAGGACAGGGTCCCCCTACGAGCAGTACTTC. Its protein product is CASSQPRTGSPYEQYF.